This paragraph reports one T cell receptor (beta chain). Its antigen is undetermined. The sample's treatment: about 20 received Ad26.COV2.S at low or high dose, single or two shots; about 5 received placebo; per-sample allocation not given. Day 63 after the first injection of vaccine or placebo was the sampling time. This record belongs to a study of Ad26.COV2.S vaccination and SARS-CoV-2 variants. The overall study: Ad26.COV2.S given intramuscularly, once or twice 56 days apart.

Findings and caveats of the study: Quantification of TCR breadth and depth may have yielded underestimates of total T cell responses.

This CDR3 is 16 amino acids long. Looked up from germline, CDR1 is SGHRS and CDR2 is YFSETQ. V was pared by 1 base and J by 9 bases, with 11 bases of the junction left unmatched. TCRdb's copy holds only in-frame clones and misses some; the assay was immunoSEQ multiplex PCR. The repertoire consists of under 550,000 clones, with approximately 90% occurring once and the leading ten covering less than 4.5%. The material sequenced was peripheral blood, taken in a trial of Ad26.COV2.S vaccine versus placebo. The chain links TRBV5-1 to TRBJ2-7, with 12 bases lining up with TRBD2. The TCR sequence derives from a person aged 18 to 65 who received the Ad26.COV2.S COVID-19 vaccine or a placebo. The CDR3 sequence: CASSLRGLAGNLGQYF. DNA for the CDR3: TGCGCCAGCAGCTTGCGCGGACTAGCGGGGAACCTCGGGCAGTACTTC.